This is a list of T cell receptor beta chains from one sample in a study of human T cells and chemical hapten exposure. TCRdb re-derived calls from the RACE reads in MiXCR, one entry per CDR3 protein. The data show fewer than 130,000 distinct CDR3 sequences, 11% seen once. The source material was whole blood, sampled in connection with sensitization to the hapten diphenylcyclopropenone (DPC). Receptor source: a woman in her thirties or forties with alopecia areata. Some clones in this sample may be carry-over from other donors' samples. Both conserved end residues are part of each CDR3. The order of the fields is J gene, CDR3 length, V gene, D gene, clone size, CDR3 protein, CDR3 DNA. The D gene is left open where the match is weak. Expanded clones are given a class, and other clones once, few, many or no size at all.

j_gene: TRBJ1-2
len: 16
v_gene: TRBV5-1
d_gene: -
abundance: -
CDR3aa: CASSPKRQPENYGYTF
CDR3nt: TGCGCCAGCAGCCCCAAAAGACAACCGGAAAACTATGGCTACACCTTC

j_gene: TRBJ2-3
len: 11
v_gene: TRBV29-1
d_gene: -
abundance: few
CDR3aa: CSVEDQGSQYF
CDR3nt: TGCAGCGTTGAAGATCAGGGGTCGCAGTATTTT

j_gene: TRBJ2-7
len: 15
v_gene: TRBV5-4
d_gene: TRBD2
abundance: few
CDR3aa: CASSLKAGGKREQYF
CDR3nt: TGTGCCAGCAGCTTGAAAGCGGGAGGGAAGAGGGAGCAGTACTTC

j_gene: TRBJ2-2
len: 15
v_gene: TRBV6-2/TRBV6-3
d_gene: TRBD1
abundance: -
CDR3aa: CASSTRQGGTGELFF
CDR3nt: TGTGCCAGCAGTACTAGACAGGGCGGCACCGGGGAGCTGTTTTTT

j_gene: TRBJ1-6
len: 15
v_gene: TRBV7-2
d_gene: -
abundance: few
CDR3aa: CASRKTGPRGSPLHF
CDR3nt: TGTGCCAGCAGGAAGACAGGCCCCAGAGGTTCACCCCTCCACTTT

j_gene: TRBJ1-5
len: 15
v_gene: TRBV4-1
d_gene: -
abundance: many
CDR3aa: CASSQDRNSNQPQHF
CDR3nt: TGCGCCAGCAGCCAAGACAGGAATAGCAATCAGCCCCAGCATTTT

j_gene: TRBJ2-1
len: 14
v_gene: TRBV7-6
d_gene: -
abundance: many
CDR3aa: CASTPPLHYNEQFF
CDR3nt: TGTGCCAGCACCCCCCCGCTCCACTACAATGAGCAGTTCTTC

j_gene: TRBJ2-1
len: 13
v_gene: TRBV29-1
d_gene: -
abundance: -
CDR3aa: CSTRQILYNEQFF
CDR3nt: TGCAGCACAAGACAAATATTATACAATGAGCAGTTCTTC

j_gene: TRBJ2-4
len: 14
v_gene: TRBV7-2
d_gene: -
abundance: -
CDR3aa: CASSLLLAKNIQYF
CDR3nt: TGTGCCAGCAGCTTATTGCTAGCCAAAAACATTCAGTACTTC

j_gene: TRBJ2-2
len: 15
v_gene: TRBV20-1
d_gene: TRBD2
abundance: few
CDR3aa: CSARVGLAGSGELFF
CDR3nt: TGCAGTGCTAGAGTCGGCCTAGCGGGCTCCGGGGAGCTGTTTTTT

j_gene: TRBJ1-1
len: 14
v_gene: TRBV6-2/TRBV6-3
d_gene: -
abundance: -
CDR3aa: CASSGDLRGTEAFF
CDR3nt: TGTGCCAGCAGCGGGGATCTGAGGGGGACTGAAGCTTTCTTT

j_gene: TRBJ1-1
len: 14
v_gene: TRBV7-2
d_gene: TRBD1
abundance: few
CDR3aa: CASSRSPQGEEAFF
CDR3nt: TGTGCCAGCAGCCGCAGTCCTCAGGGGGAGGAAGCTTTCTTT

j_gene: TRBJ2-3
len: 12
v_gene: TRBV7-9
d_gene: -
abundance: few
CDR3aa: CASSPGRESQYF
CDR3nt: TGTGCCAGCAGCCCCGGCCGGGAATCGCAGTATTTT

j_gene: TRBJ2-2
len: 14
v_gene: TRBV6-5
d_gene: -
abundance: many
CDR3aa: CASSYSRNTGELFF
CDR3nt: TGTGCCAGCAGTTACTCCCGGAACACCGGGGAGCTGTTTTTT

j_gene: TRBJ2-5
len: 13
v_gene: TRBV18
d_gene: -
abundance: once
CDR3aa: CASSPPSEETQYF
CDR3nt: TGTGCCAGCTCACCGCCATCAGAAGAGACCCAGTACTTC

j_gene: TRBJ1-1
len: 12
v_gene: TRBV29-1
d_gene: -
abundance: -
CDR3aa: CSGSTMNTEAFF
CDR3nt: TGCAGCGGTAGTACAATGAACACTGAAGCTTTCTTT

j_gene: TRBJ2-7
len: 14
v_gene: TRBV24-1
d_gene: TRBD1
abundance: many
CDR3aa: CATSDPGGPHEQYF
CDR3nt: TGTGCCACCAGTGATCCAGGGGGCCCCCACGAGCAGTACTTC

j_gene: TRBJ1-1
len: 15
v_gene: TRBV27
d_gene: -
abundance: few
CDR3aa: CASSFLTPAGTEAFF
CDR3nt: TGTGCCAGCAGTTTCCTTACCCCGGCCGGCACTGAAGCTTTCTTT

j_gene: TRBJ2-3
len: 13
v_gene: TRBV9
d_gene: -
abundance: few
CDR3aa: CASSLGPADTQYF
CDR3nt: TGTGCCAGCAGCCTCGGCCCGGCGGATACGCAGTATTTT

j_gene: TRBJ1-2
len: 15
v_gene: TRBV7-2
d_gene: TRBD1
abundance: -
CDR3aa: CASSMPGGQNYGYTF
CDR3nt: TGTGCCAGCAGCATGCCCGGGGGACAGAACTATGGCTACACCTTC

j_gene: TRBJ1-5
len: 15
v_gene: TRBV30
d_gene: TRBD1
abundance: -
CDR3aa: CAWSPDRASNQPQHF
CDR3nt: TGTGCCTGGAGTCCGGACAGGGCTAGCAATCAGCCCCAGCATTTT

j_gene: TRBJ2-5
len: 12
v_gene: TRBV7-9
d_gene: -
abundance: few
CDR3aa: CASSAGTETQYF
CDR3nt: TGTGCCAGCAGCGCCGGGACAGAGACCCAGTACTTC

j_gene: TRBJ2-1
len: 20
v_gene: TRBV27
d_gene: TRBD2
abundance: many
CDR3aa: CASSFRVGLADTLSYNEQFF
CDR3nt: TGTGCCAGCAGTTTTCGGGTCGGACTAGCGGATACCCTCTCCTACAATGAGCAGTTCTTC

j_gene: TRBJ2-1
len: 14
v_gene: TRBV3-1
d_gene: -
abundance: many
CDR3aa: CASSQGVVANEQFF
CDR3nt: TGTGCCAGCAGCCAAGGGGTAGTGGCGAATGAGCAGTTCTTC

j_gene: TRBJ2-5
len: 13
v_gene: TRBV12-5
d_gene: TRBD1
abundance: many
CDR3aa: CASGGQGQETQYF
CDR3nt: TGTGCTAGTGGTGGACAGGGGCAAGAGACCCAGTACTTC

j_gene: TRBJ2-5
len: 15
v_gene: TRBV6-2/TRBV6-3
d_gene: -
abundance: many
CDR3aa: CASSRRGSGKETQYF
CDR3nt: TGTGCCAGCAGCCGGCGGGGCTCGGGAAAAGAGACCCAGTACTTC

j_gene: TRBJ1-4
len: 13
v_gene: TRBV10-3
d_gene: TRBD1
abundance: -
CDR3aa: CAISPTGREKLFF
CDR3nt: TGTGCCATCAGCCCGACAGGGAGGGAAAAACTGTTTTTT

j_gene: TRBJ2-5
len: 13
v_gene: TRBV20-1
d_gene: TRBD1
abundance: few
CDR3aa: CSASKGGEETQYF
CDR3nt: TGCAGTGCTAGTAAAGGGGGCGAAGAGACCCAGTACTTC

j_gene: TRBJ2-1
len: 14
v_gene: TRBV10-2
d_gene: TRBD2
abundance: many
CDR3aa: CASVGTSGTNEQFF
CDR3nt: TGCGCCAGCGTGGGGACTAGCGGGACCAATGAGCAGTTCTTC

j_gene: TRBJ2-5
len: 13
v_gene: TRBV6-1
d_gene: -
abundance: -
CDR3aa: CAYRPSFQETQYF
CDR3nt: TGTGCCTACCGACCCAGTTTTCAAGAGACCCAGTACTTC

j_gene: TRBJ1-6
len: 13
v_gene: TRBV5-1
d_gene: TRBD1
abundance: many
CDR3aa: CASSTGGYSPLHF
CDR3nt: TGCGCCAGCAGCACAGGGGGCTATTCACCCCTCCACTTT

j_gene: TRBJ2-7
len: 14
v_gene: TRBV29-1
d_gene: TRBD2
abundance: few
CDR3aa: CSVVGGDRTYEQYF
CDR3nt: TGCAGCGTTGTCGGGGGGGATCGAACCTACGAGCAGTACTTC

j_gene: TRBJ2-1
len: 12
v_gene: TRBV6-2/TRBV6-3
d_gene: -
abundance: many
CDR3aa: CASSSATREQFF
CDR3nt: TGTGCCAGCAGTTCCGCGACGCGGGAGCAGTTCTTC

j_gene: TRBJ1-1
len: 13
v_gene: TRBV20-1
d_gene: -
abundance: many
CDR3aa: CSAKGDNSIEAFF
CDR3nt: TGCAGTGCTAAGGGGGACAATTCAATCGAAGCTTTCTTT

j_gene: TRBJ2-5
len: 16
v_gene: TRBV3-1
d_gene: TRBD2
abundance: many
CDR3aa: CASSPQRGGRQETQYF
CDR3nt: TGTGCCAGCAGCCCCCAGCGGGGGGGGAGACAAGAGACCCAGTACTTC

j_gene: TRBJ2-1
len: 12
v_gene: TRBV12-3/TRBV12-4
d_gene: -
abundance: few
CDR3aa: CATKGPDNEQFF
CDR3nt: TGTGCCACCAAAGGACCCGACAATGAGCAGTTCTTC

j_gene: TRBJ2-5
len: 14
v_gene: TRBV11-2
d_gene: -
abundance: many
CDR3aa: CASSSEAGVETQYF
CDR3nt: TGTGCCAGCAGCTCAGAGGCGGGTGTGGAGACCCAGTACTTC

j_gene: TRBJ2-5
len: 12
v_gene: TRBV28
d_gene: -
abundance: few
CDR3aa: CASSLGVETQYF
CDR3nt: TGTGCCAGCAGTCTAGGGGTGGAGACCCAGTACTTC

j_gene: TRBJ1-1
len: 12
v_gene: TRBV27
d_gene: -
abundance: -
CDR3aa: CASSLLAGEAFF
CDR3nt: TGTGCCAGCAGTTTATTGGCAGGGGAGGCTTTCTTT

j_gene: TRBJ1-1
len: 14
v_gene: TRBV10-1
d_gene: TRBD1
abundance: many
CDR3aa: CASSEQGFNTEAFF
CDR3nt: TGCGCCAGCAGTGAACAGGGGTTTAACACTGAAGCTTTCTTT

j_gene: TRBJ2-2
len: 15
v_gene: TRBV20-1
d_gene: -
abundance: -
CDR3aa: CSARGVDLVGGELFF
CDR3nt: TGCAGTGCTAGAGGTGTAGACTTGGTGGGTGGGGAGCTGTTTTTT

j_gene: TRBJ2-7
len: 15
v_gene: TRBV7-9
d_gene: TRBD1
abundance: few
CDR3aa: CASSSVRDRSYEQYF
CDR3nt: TGTGCCAGCAGCTCGGTTAGGGACAGATCCTACGAGCAGTACTTC

j_gene: TRBJ1-2
len: 14
v_gene: TRBV5-1
d_gene: -
abundance: many
CDR3aa: CASSPTGGYYGYTF
CDR3nt: TGCGCCAGCAGCCCCACGGGGGGCTACTATGGCTACACCTTC

j_gene: TRBJ1-1
len: 15
v_gene: TRBV5-4
d_gene: TRBD1
abundance: many
CDR3aa: CASSVGTGKWTEAFF
CDR3nt: TGTGCCAGCAGCGTCGGGACAGGGAAGTGGACTGAAGCTTTCTTT

j_gene: TRBJ1-2
len: 13
v_gene: TRBV28
d_gene: -
abundance: few
CDR3aa: CATRGSRDYGYTF
CDR3nt: TGTGCCACCCGGGGGAGTCGGGACTATGGCTACACCTTC

j_gene: TRBJ2-1
len: 14
v_gene: TRBV7-6
d_gene: -
abundance: -
CDR3aa: CASSFFDGDPEQFF
CDR3nt: TGTGCCAGCAGCTTTTTCGACGGGGACCCCGAACAGTTCTTC

j_gene: TRBJ2-1
len: 16
v_gene: TRBV28
d_gene: TRBD2
abundance: many
CDR3aa: CASSSLTSAPNNEQFF
CDR3nt: TGTGCCAGCAGTTCACTCACTAGCGCGCCCAACAATGAGCAGTTCTTC

j_gene: TRBJ2-7
len: 13
v_gene: TRBV20-1
d_gene: -
abundance: few
CDR3aa: CSVQDSYFYEQYF
CDR3nt: TGCAGTGTCCAGGACAGCTACTTCTACGAGCAGTACTTC

j_gene: TRBJ2-3
len: 17
v_gene: TRBV20-1
d_gene: TRBD2
abundance: -
CDR3aa: CSARGSPSGGSTDTQYF
CDR3nt: TGCAGTGCTAGAGGGTCCCCTAGCGGGGGGAGCACAGATACGCAGTATTTT

j_gene: TRBJ2-7
len: 12
v_gene: TRBV29-1
d_gene: -
abundance: few
CDR3aa: CSVADGTYEQYF
CDR3nt: TGCAGCGTTGCCGACGGGACCTACGAGCAGTACTTC

j_gene: TRBJ2-1
len: 14
v_gene: TRBV29-1
d_gene: TRBD2
abundance: many
CDR3aa: CSARTSGGASEQFF
CDR3nt: TGCAGCGCCCGGACTAGCGGGGGGGCTAGTGAGCAGTTCTTC

j_gene: TRBJ2-5
len: 14
v_gene: TRBV2
d_gene: -
abundance: -
CDR3aa: CASSGGQGKETQYF
CDR3nt: TGTGCCAGCAGCGGGGGGCAGGGGAAAGAGACCCAGTACTTC

j_gene: TRBJ2-3
len: 13
v_gene: TRBV18
d_gene: -
abundance: few
CDR3aa: CASSSAGALTQYF
CDR3nt: TGTGCCAGCTCATCGGCGGGGGCCCTAACGCAATATTTT

j_gene: TRBJ2-7
len: 12
v_gene: TRBV30
d_gene: -
abundance: -
CDR3aa: CAWTGKAYEQYF
CDR3nt: TGTGCCTGGACGGGGAAAGCGTACGAGCAGTACTTC